This record covers a single TCR beta chain. Its antigen is not identified. Amplification used 60 Vbeta primers and 13 Jbeta primers. TCRdb's copy holds only in-frame clones and misses some; the assay was immunoSEQ multiplex PCR. The sample includes some 170,000 clones, 77% of them seen just once. These data come from a study of cytomegalovirus exposure and HLA in healthy donors. V lost 2 bases and J lost 7, with 14 bases in between. The CDR3 has 14 amino acids. The germline CDR1 and CDR2 sequences are MGHDK and SYGVNS. Study-wide findings and caveats: Overall, about 160 TCR beta chains were annotated as cytomegalovirus-associated. In a later analysis, around 18,000 TCR beta sequences were associated with HLA alleles at 0.05 false discovery rate.

The sequenced sample consisted of PBMCs. This receptor was identified in a man younger than 45 in good health and CMV-seropositive. The chain joins TRBV25-1 to TRBJ2-5, with D perhaps matching TRBD1 (6 bases). The CDR3 nucleotides read TGTGCCAGCAGTGAAGGGTCAGGGGAAGGGACCCAGTACTTC. Encoded protein: CASSEGSGEGTQYF.